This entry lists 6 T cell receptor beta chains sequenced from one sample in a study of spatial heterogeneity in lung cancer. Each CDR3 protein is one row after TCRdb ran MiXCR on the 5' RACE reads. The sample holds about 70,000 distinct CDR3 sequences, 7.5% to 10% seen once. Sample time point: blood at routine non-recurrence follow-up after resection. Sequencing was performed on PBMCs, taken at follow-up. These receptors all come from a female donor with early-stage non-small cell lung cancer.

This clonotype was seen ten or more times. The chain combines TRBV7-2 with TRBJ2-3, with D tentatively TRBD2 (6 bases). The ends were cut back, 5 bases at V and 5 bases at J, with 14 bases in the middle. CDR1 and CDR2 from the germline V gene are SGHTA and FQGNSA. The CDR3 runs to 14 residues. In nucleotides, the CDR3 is TGTGCCAGCAGCCCCCCACTCGGGGGAGATACGCAGTATTTT. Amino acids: CASSPPLGGDTQYF.

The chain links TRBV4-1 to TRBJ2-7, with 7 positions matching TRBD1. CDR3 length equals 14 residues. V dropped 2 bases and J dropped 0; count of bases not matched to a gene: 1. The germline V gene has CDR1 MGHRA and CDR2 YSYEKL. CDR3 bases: TGCGCCAGCAGCCAAACAGGGGACTCCTACGAGCAGTACTTC. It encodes CASSQTGDSYEQYF.

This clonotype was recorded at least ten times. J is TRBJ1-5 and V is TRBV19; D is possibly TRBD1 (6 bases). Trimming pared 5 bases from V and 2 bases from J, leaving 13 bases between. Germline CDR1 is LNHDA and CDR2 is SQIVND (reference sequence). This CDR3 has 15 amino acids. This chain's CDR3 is CASSLGRGGNQPQHF. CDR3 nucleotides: TGTGCCAGTAGTCTTGGCAGGGGCGGCAATCAGCCCCAGCATTTT.

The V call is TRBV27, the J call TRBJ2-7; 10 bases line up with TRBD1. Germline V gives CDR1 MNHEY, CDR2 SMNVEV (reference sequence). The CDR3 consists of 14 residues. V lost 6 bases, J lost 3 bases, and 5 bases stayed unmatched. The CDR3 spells CASSPTGGFYEQYF. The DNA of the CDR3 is TGTGCCAGCAGCCCGACAGGGGGCTTCTACGAGCAGTACTTC.

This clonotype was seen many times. DNA for the CDR3: TGTGCCAGCAGCCACCGCGGGAATTACAATGAGCAGTTCTTC. Its protein product is CASSHRGNYNEQFF. The J gene is TRBJ2-1, the V gene TRBV11-2; TRBD2 is a possible D gene (6 bases). This CDR3 contains 14 residues. Germline CDR1 SGHAT, CDR2 FQNNGV. Trimming shortened V by 5 bases and J by 4 bases, and 12 bases separated the two germline ends.

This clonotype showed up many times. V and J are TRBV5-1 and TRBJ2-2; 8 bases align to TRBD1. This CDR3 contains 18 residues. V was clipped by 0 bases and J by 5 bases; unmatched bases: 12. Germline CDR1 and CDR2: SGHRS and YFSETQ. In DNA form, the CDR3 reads TGCGCCAGCAGCTTGGACCCTACACAGGGGGAAGGAACCGGGGAGCTGTTTTTT. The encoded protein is CASSLDPTQGEGTGELFF.